This TCR beta chain was observed in a study of cytomegalovirus exposure and HLA in healthy donors. Turning to the study itself: In an earlier analysis, approximately 120 million unique TCR beta sequences were found from some 200 million T cells. Study observations and caveats: In an earlier analysis, productive rearrangement rates for most beta V segments clustered near 87% or 30%. A list of roughly 180 TCR beta chains associated with cytomegalovirus was given.

With V trimmed by 0 bases and J by 10 bases, 8 bases remained unmatched. The CDR3 spans 13 residues. CDR1 is SQVTM and CDR2 is ANQGSEA in the germline V gene. Concerning this clone itself: The antigen remains unidentified.

The PCR contained 60 Vbeta and 13 Jbeta primers. Repertoires were generated with immunoSEQ multiplex PCR, while TCRdb's copy carries only in-frame clones and drops some. The sample lists fewer than 130,000 clones; 74% were seen once. The sequenced sample was PBMCs. The chain has TRBV29-1 and TRBJ1-1; 7 bases map to TRBD1. The TCR sequence derives from a man between 50 and 59 years old in good health and CMV-seropositive. CDR3 residues: CSVEDPGGKGAFF. In nucleotides, the CDR3 is TGCAGCGTTGAAGATCCAGGGGGGAAAGGAGCTTTCTTT. The whole variable domain, remainder taken from reference TRBV29-1 and TRBJ1-1, is SAVISQKPSRDICQRGTSLTIQCQVDSQVTMMFWYRQQPGQSLTLIATANQGSEATYESGFVIDKFPISRPNLTFSTLTVSNMSPEDSSIYLCSVEDPGGKGAFFGQGTRLTVV.